Below, 8 T cell receptor beta chains from the same sample are listed, as sequenced in a study of cytomegalovirus exposure and HLA in healthy donors (dated by TCRdb to between 2016 and 2019). Library construction relied on the immunoSEQ multiplex PCR assay. A mixture of 60 forward primers for TCR Vbeta segments and 13 reverse primers for TCR Jbeta segments was used in the multiplex PCR. TCRdb stores this immuneACCESS table with in-frame sequences only. Part of the clones is absent; in the studies checked, under half of the shortfall reflects unresolved V genes, and no reason is known for the rest. The sample data list about 160,000 clones, and approximately 75% of these were observed just once. Under 2.5% of the sample comes from the top ten. Sequencing input: PBMCs. All receptors derive from a man between 50 and 59 years old in good health and CMV-seropositive.

This clone came up once. V and J are TRBV4-1 and TRBJ1-6, with D maybe TRBD1 (6 bases). V was clipped by 1 base and J by 8 bases, with 12 bases between them. In germline, CDR1 is MGHRA, CDR2 YSYEKL. The CDR3 is 15 residues long. This CDR3 reads CASSQGQVSDSPLHF. The CDR3 bases are TGCGCCAGCAGCCAAGGACAGGTATCGGATTCACCCCTCCACTTT.

The rearrangement joins TRBV28 to TRBJ1-5; possible D gene TRBD1, 6 bases. This CDR3 is built from 13 residues. Germline CDR1 MDHEN, CDR2 SYDVKM. The V gene lost 6 bases and the J gene lost 6 bases, with 12 bases spanning the gap. This chain's CDR3 is CASSPQGIQPQHF. The CDR3 bases are TGTGCCAGCAGCCCTCAGGGGATTCAGCCCCAGCATTTT.

The J gene is TRBJ2-6, the V gene TRBV15; TRBD2 might be the D (6 bases). Between the trimmed V and J ends, which lost 8 bases and 4 bases, there was a span of 12 bases. The CDR3 is 14 amino acids. The V gene's germline CDR1 is LNHNV and CDR2 YYDKDF (reference sequence). CDR3 in DNA: TGTGCCACCGGATCAGGGAGGGGGGCCAACGTCCTGACTTTC. This codes for CATGSGRGANVLTF.

V and J are TRBV6-6 and TRBJ2-1; possible D gene TRBD2, 9 bases. The germline gives CDR1 MNHNY, CDR2 SVGAGI (reference sequence). The germline V and J ends were trimmed by 6 bases and 7 bases, with 22 bases remaining between them. This CDR3 contains 16 residues. The CDR3 loop reads CASRNQGAGGQNEQFF. CDR3 nucleotides: TGTGCCAGCAGGAACCAGGGGGCGGGGGGGCAGAATGAGCAGTTCTTC.

The chain is built from TRBV10-1 and TRBJ2-5; D possibly corresponds to TRBD1 (5 bases). This CDR3 has 14 residues. Germline V CDR1 and CDR2: WNHNN, SYGVQD (reference sequence). Trimming removed 0 bases from V and 4 bases from J, with 9 bases in between. The CDR3 DNA reads TGCGCCAGCAGTGAGTCAGGGGTAGCAGAGACCCAGTACTTC. Protein product: CASSESGVAETQYF.

This clone showed up just a few times. V and J are TRBV13 and TRBJ2-7; 9 bases agree with TRBD2. The CDR3 sequence is 13 residues long. Germline values: CDR1 PRHDT, CDR2 FYEKMQ (reference sequence). The V and J ends lost 5 bases and 8 bases, in that order; junction bases with no gene match: 7. The CDR3 protein is CASSPGLAFQQYF. As DNA, the CDR3 is TGTGCCAGCAGCCCGGGACTAGCATTTCAGCAGTACTTC. Full variable domain (missing parts from reference TRBV13 and TRBJ2-7): AAGVIQSPRHLIKEKRETATLKCYPIPRHDTVYWYQQGPGQDPQFLISFYEKMQSDKGSIPDRFSAQQFSDYHSELNMSSLELGDSALYFCASSPGLAFQQYFGPGTRLTVT.

The gene calls are TRBV7-2 and TRBJ2-3; TRBD2 matches 7 bases. This CDR3 comprises 15 residues. The trim removed 0 bases at V and 2 bases at J, leaving 2 bases unmatched. From germline, CDR1 is SGHTA and CDR2 FQGNSA. The CDR3 loop reads CASSLAGGFTDTQYF. The CDR3 DNA sequence: TGTGCCAGCAGCTTAGCGGGGGGGTTCACAGATACGCAGTATTTT.

The chain couples TRBV7-2 to TRBJ1-5, with TRBD1 identical over 8 bases. The CDR3 covers 14 residues. The germline CDR1 and CDR2 sequences are SGHTA and FQGNSA. The ends lost 5 bases at V and 2 bases at J; junction bases unmatched: 2. The CDR3 DNA reads TGTGCCAGCAGCGGACAGGGTGGCAATCAGCCCCAGCATTTT. This sequence encodes CASSGQGGNQPQHF.